The table lists the clone carrying this T cell receptor beta chain with many counts. Its antigen is unknown. A library of TCRbeta sequences, prepared with unique molecular identifiers, was generated. TCRdb recomputed calls from the PCR reads with MiXCR, one row per CDR3 protein. The sample lists about 600,000 distinct CDR3 sequences, roughly 24% occurring once. This sample is drawn from a study of T-cell reconstitution after alpha-beta-depleted transplantation in children. Study observations and caveats: At day 60, the high TCRbeta diversity found in some patients originated from recipient T cells and thymic progenitors that had survived. Several hundred expanded graft clones reportedly gave rise to the alpha-beta T cells present about two months after transplant. T cells produced anew were the main source of T-cell counts and diversity one year after transplant.

The clonotype was recovered from a boy under three years old who had a stem cell transplant for acute myeloid leukemia, so the T cells may come from the graft donor. Sequences were derived from PBMCs, mostly from graft donor cells, sampled 360 days after TCRalphabeta/CD19-depleted stem cell transplant.

The CDR3 DNA follows: TGCAGCTGCAGGGGAGGGCATTCTGAAGCTTTCTTT. Amino acids: CSCRGGHSEAFF. The chain joins TRBV29-1 to TRBJ1-1; D perhaps matches TRBD1 (6 bases). Deletions cut 8 bases from V and 6 bases from J, with 16 bases between. The CDR3 runs 12 residues. Germline CDR1 reads SQVTM; CDR2 reads ANQGSEA.